This record concerns one T cell receptor beta chain sequence. The data were taken from a study of blood T cell repertoires in COVID-19. Study details: COVID-19 samples, acute and convalescent, were from the United States, Italy and Spain. The analysed material was cDNA or gDNA that came from T cells, B-cell-depleted T cells, or PBMCs.

The CDR3 spans 18 residues. The germline V gene encodes CDR1 KGHSH and CDR2 LQKENI. J gave up 7 bases and V 3 bases, and 14 bases lay outside the gene matches. Authors' methods: Cell counts per sample came from amplifying reference gene primers. Generated by immunoSEQ multiplex PCR, the TCRdb table keeps only in-frame clones and is missing some. D and trimming come from the DNA, and the V and J calls and clone size come from that table. Seen here are about 33,000 clones, 85% to 90% observed once, and the top ten hold 7.3%. This chain uses TRBV18 with TRBJ2-1, with 11 bases fitting TRBD2. The sample taken for sequencing was peripheral blood. The TCR was taken from a human donor in a cohort sampled during active COVID-19. The DNA of the CDR3 is TGTGCCAGCTCACCCGGTAGTCTCTGGGGACTAGCGGATAATGAGCAGTTCTTC. This codes for CASSPGSLWGLADNEQFF.